Given below is one T cell receptor (beta chain) in context. The antigen remains unidentified. This could be a read error, since a much larger clone is one nucleotide away. This CDR3 comprises 13 residues. Deletions cut 5 bases from V and 4 bases from J, with 13 bases between. The germline gives CDR1 SGHRS, CDR2 YFSETQ. The source of the sample is a study of tumor-infiltrating lymphocytes in primary liver carcinoma. Study as a whole: Tissue type made little difference to sample yields of roughly 3.5 to 8 million productive TCRbeta reads.

A constant-region primer primed TCR beta cDNA synthesis from about 490 ng of total RNA. Three nested multiplex PCR rounds, a slightly modified ARM-PCR, produced the libraries for TCR beta. The first two PCR rounds used TRBV1-TRBV30 forward primers with a C-beta reverse primer, about 10 cycles each. In TCRdb, the multiplex PCR reads were re-called with MiXCR into one record per CDR3 protein. The table records some 30,000 distinct CDR3 sequences, less than 80% of them present only once. Findings and limits, study-wide: Only around 7-25% of top clones occurred in all five tumor regions.

Without any cell sorting, about 20-32 mg of bulk tissue yielded co-extracted RNA and DNA. The clonotype was recovered from a man between 40 and 49 years old with primary liver carcinoma and hepatitis B virus infection. V is TRBV5-1 and J is TRBJ2-7; tentatively, D is TRBD2 (5 bases). The sample taken for sequencing was liver tumor tissue from sampling region 5. Subset indicated: tumor region T5, tumor centre. CDR3 DNA sequence: TGCGCCAGCAGTCCCGGACTGAAGTACGAGCAGTACTTC. This gives the protein CASSPGLKYEQYF.